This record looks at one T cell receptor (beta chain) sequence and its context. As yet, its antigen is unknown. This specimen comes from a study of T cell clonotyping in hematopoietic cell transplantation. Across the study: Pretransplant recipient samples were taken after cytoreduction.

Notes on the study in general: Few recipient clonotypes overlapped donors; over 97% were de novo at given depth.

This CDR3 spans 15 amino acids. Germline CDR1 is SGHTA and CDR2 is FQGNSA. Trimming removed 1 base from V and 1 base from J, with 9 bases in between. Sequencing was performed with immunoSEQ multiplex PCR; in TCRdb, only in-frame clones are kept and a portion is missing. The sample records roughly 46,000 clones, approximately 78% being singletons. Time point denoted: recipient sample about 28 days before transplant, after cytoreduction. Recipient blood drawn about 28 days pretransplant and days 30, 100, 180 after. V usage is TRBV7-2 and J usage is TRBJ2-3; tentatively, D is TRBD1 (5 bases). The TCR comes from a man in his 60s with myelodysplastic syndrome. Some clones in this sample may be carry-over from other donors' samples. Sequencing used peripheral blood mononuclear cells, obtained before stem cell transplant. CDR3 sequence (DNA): TGTGCCAGCAGCTTAGAACAGACAGGCACAGATACGCAGTATTTT. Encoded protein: CASSLEQTGTDTQYF. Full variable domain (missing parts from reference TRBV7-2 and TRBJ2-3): GAGVSQSPSNKVTEKGKDVELRCDPISGHTALYWYRQSLGQGLEFLIYFQGNSAPDKSGLPSDRFSAERTGGSVSTLTIQRTQQEDSAVYLCASSLEQTGTDTQYFGPGTRLTVL.